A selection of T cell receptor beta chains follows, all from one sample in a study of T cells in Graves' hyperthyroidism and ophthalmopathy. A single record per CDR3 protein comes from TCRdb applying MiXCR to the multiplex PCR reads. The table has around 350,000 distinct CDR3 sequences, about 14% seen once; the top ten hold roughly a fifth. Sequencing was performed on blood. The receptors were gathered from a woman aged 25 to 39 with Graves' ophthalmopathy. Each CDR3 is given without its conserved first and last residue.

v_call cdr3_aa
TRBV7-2 ASSLFPISSGGAADTQY
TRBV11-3 ASSGRTSTYEQY
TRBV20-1 SARRTPTYEQY
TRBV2 ASSGIQGDTEAF
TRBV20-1 SAGGGGAEAF
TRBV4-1 ASSQGQEPNYGYT
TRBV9 ASSGGVDEKLF
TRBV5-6 ASSNVPGLAGGRTGELF
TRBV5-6 ASSPGRGPYNEQF
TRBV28 ASSSHGTGTMNTEAF
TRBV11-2 ASSIHYRARMNTEAF
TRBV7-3 ASSLHGSGGLNEQF
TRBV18 ASSPPSRTDTQY
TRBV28 ASSLGGQGTTEAF
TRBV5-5 ASSLVYRDNEQF
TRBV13 ASSLGSRASYNEQF
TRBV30 AWTRTGNTGELF
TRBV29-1 SGQGSKTQY
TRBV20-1 SARDPGDGGTDTQY
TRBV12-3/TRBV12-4 ASAGSGYT
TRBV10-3 AISSKYWADTQY
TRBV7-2 ASSLVRARSNEKLF
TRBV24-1 ATSEAPAGPGELF
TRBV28 ASSLNQGRYGYT
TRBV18 ASSPNRDRISYEQY
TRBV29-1 SVVTTMSTDTQY
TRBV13 ASSSGTLAYEQY
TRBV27 ASSGTGQGLAGELF
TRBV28 AGSLFPLGLTDTQY
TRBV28 ASWEGTRSYTEAF
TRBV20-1 SASGDSGANVLA
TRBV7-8 ASSRKGAGLKLF
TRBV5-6 ASSFETGQGISGYT
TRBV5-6 ASSELTGLKNEQF
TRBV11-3 ASSFYICSADDRGYEYQETQY
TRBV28 ASNLLGQGANGELF
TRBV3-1 ASSQGMGWEETQY
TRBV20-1 SARDRRGGLAGELF
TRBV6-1 ASSSGAFRGYGYT
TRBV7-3 ASSPGPGQNIQY
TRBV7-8 ASSLGTSEETQY
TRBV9 ASSEHSGVAMNTEAF
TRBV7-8 ASSLLGAGANEQF